This T cell receptor beta chain was sequenced during a study of T cell responses to AZD1222 COVID-19 vaccine. The CDR3 consists of 14 residues. Per germline, CDR1 SEHNR and CDR2 FQNEAQ (reference sequence). Trimming pared 4 bases from V and 8 bases from J, leaving 17 bases between. TCRdb's table, derived via immunoSEQ multiplex PCR, lists solely in-frame clones and lacks some. Here the sample spans roughly 150,000 clones, around 87% being singletons. Study-level findings and limits: Recipients of AZD1222 seropositive at baseline numbered only 5 or 6. Sampled repertoires all dated from after the peak T cell response. Compared with day 0, the breadth and depth of the Spike-specific TCR repertoire rose significantly after two doses of AZD1222.

Notes on this clone: Its antigen remains unknown.

The sequence derives from an adult who received the AZD1222 COVID-19 vaccine. The material sequenced was peripheral blood, taken 28 days after the second AZD1222 dose. The V gene is TRBV7-9, the J gene TRBJ1-2; D possibly corresponds to TRBD1 (5 bases). CDR3 coding DNA: TGTGCCAGCAGCTCTGACGGGGGTCAGGGCGGCTACACCTTC. As protein: CASSSDGGQGGYTF.